The rows below give T cell receptor beta chains drawn from one sample of a study of response to subunit inactivated influenza vaccine. TCRdb re-called the RT-PCR reads through MiXCR, storing one row per CDR3 protein. The sample yields hundreds of thousands of distinct CDR3 sequences, 12% seen once. This material consisted of PBMCs from blood, taken on the day of vaccination. These TCRs come from a man aged 50 to 59 who received an inactivated influenza vaccine. CDR3s include the opening cysteine and the closing phenylalanine or tryptophan. Each record gives: clone size, J gene, D gene, V gene, CDR3 DNA, CDR3 protein. D genes are given only for firm matches. Part of the rows lack a size; the others show once, few, many or a class for expanded clones.

abundance: -; j_gene: TRBJ2-4; d_gene: TRBD2; v_gene: TRBV20-1; CDR3nt: TGCAGTGCCAAGTGGCGGGAGGTCCAAAACATTCAGTACTTC; CDR3aa: CSAKWREVQNIQYF
abundance: many; j_gene: TRBJ1-1; d_gene: TRBD1; v_gene: TRBV5-1; CDR3nt: TGCGCCAGCAGCTTGCCGACAAAAACCGGGACAGGGGGCGGAAGGACTGAAGCTTTCTTT; CDR3aa: CASSLPTKTGTGGGRTEAFF
abundance: few; j_gene: TRBJ2-3; d_gene: TRBD2; v_gene: TRBV5-1; CDR3nt: TGCGCCAGCAGCTCAGTCCCTCTAGCGGGGGGAACAGATACGCAGTATTTT; CDR3aa: CASSSVPLAGGTDTQYF
abundance: -; j_gene: TRBJ2-7; d_gene: TRBD1; v_gene: TRBV4-1; CDR3nt: TGCGCCAGCAGCCCGATCCTCACAGGGGGCAAGTACGAGCAGTACTTC; CDR3aa: CASSPILTGGKYEQYF
abundance: few; j_gene: TRBJ1-5; d_gene: -; v_gene: TRBV20-1; CDR3nt: TGCAGTGCTAGTCTGGGGACGAATTACAATCAGCCCCAGCATTTT; CDR3aa: CSASLGTNYNQPQHF
abundance: few; j_gene: TRBJ2-5; d_gene: -; v_gene: TRBV20-1; CDR3nt: TGCAGTGCTGTTCGCAGCACGGGGACCCAGTACTTC; CDR3aa: CSAVRSTGTQYF
abundance: few; j_gene: TRBJ2-3; d_gene: -; v_gene: TRBV20-1; CDR3nt: TGCAGTGCTGGGTACGCGTGGGCAGATACGCAGTATTTT; CDR3aa: CSAGYAWADTQYF
abundance: many; j_gene: TRBJ2-2; d_gene: -; v_gene: TRBV28; CDR3nt: TGTGCCACCCGACGTACGAACACCGGGGAGCTGTTTTTT; CDR3aa: CATRRTNTGELFF
abundance: few; j_gene: TRBJ1-2; d_gene: -; v_gene: TRBV5-1; CDR3nt: TGCGCCAGCAGCTCGGACGGTACTAACTATGGCTACACCTTC; CDR3aa: CASSSDGTNYGYTF
abundance: -; j_gene: TRBJ2-2; d_gene: TRBD1; v_gene: TRBV12-3/TRBV12-4; CDR3nt: TGTGCCAGCAGTTCCCCCGGGACAGGCACCGGGGAGCTGTTTTTT; CDR3aa: CASSSPGTGTGELFF
abundance: -; j_gene: TRBJ1-6; d_gene: TRBD1; v_gene: TRBV6-1; CDR3nt: TGTGCCAGCAGTGGACAGGGGAGTTTTAATTCACCCCTCCACTTT; CDR3aa: CASSGQGSFNSPLHF
abundance: -; j_gene: TRBJ2-7; d_gene: TRBD2; v_gene: TRBV28; CDR3nt: TGTGCCAGCAGTAGGTCTAGCGGGGATGGCGAGCAGTACTTC; CDR3aa: CASSRSSGDGEQYF
abundance: many; j_gene: TRBJ2-7; d_gene: TRBD1; v_gene: TRBV6-5; CDR3nt: TGTGCCAGCAGTAACAGGGGCTCCTACGAGCAGTACTTC; CDR3aa: CASSNRGSYEQYF
abundance: many; j_gene: TRBJ2-1; d_gene: TRBD2; v_gene: TRBV5-1; CDR3nt: TGTGCCAGCAGCTTGGGCGGCGGGGGGGCCTACAATGAGCAGTTCTTC; CDR3aa: CASSLGGGGAYNEQFF
abundance: -; j_gene: TRBJ2-7; d_gene: -; v_gene: TRBV5-1; CDR3nt: TGCGCCAGCAGCTCCCTGAGAGGGAACTCCTACGAGCAGTACTTC; CDR3aa: CASSSLRGNSYEQYF
abundance: -; j_gene: TRBJ1-2; d_gene: TRBD1; v_gene: TRBV28; CDR3nt: TGTGCCAGCAGTTCCCCGGGACAGGGACCTGGCTACACCTTC; CDR3aa: CASSSPGQGPGYTF
abundance: -; j_gene: TRBJ2-7; d_gene: TRBD2; v_gene: TRBV27; CDR3nt: TGTGCCAGCAGTTTATTCGGAACTAGCGGATCCTACGAGCAGTACTTC; CDR3aa: CASSLFGTSGSYEQYF
abundance: few; j_gene: TRBJ1-3; d_gene: TRBD1; v_gene: TRBV7-9; CDR3nt: TGTGCCAGCACACCCGGGACAGGGTACGGAAACACCATATATTTT; CDR3aa: CASTPGTGYGNTIYF
abundance: many; j_gene: TRBJ1-5; d_gene: -; v_gene: TRBV7-6; CDR3nt: TGTGCCAGCAGCTTAGTAGCGGGGAAAAATCAGCCCCAGCATTTT; CDR3aa: CASSLVAGKNQPQHF
abundance: few; j_gene: TRBJ1-1; d_gene: -; v_gene: TRBV28; CDR3nt: TGTGCCAGCAGTTTAAGAGGGGCAGGTTTGAACACTGAAGCTTTCTTT; CDR3aa: CASSLRGAGLNTEAFF
abundance: few; j_gene: TRBJ2-3; d_gene: -; v_gene: TRBV7-9; CDR3nt: TGTGCCAGCAGCTTGGGGTCGTCAGGGCTTCAAGATACGCAGTATTTT; CDR3aa: CASSLGSSGLQDTQYF
abundance: few; j_gene: TRBJ2-1; d_gene: -; v_gene: TRBV12-3/TRBV12-4; CDR3nt: TGTGCCAGCCGCGCGGGGGGACAGAATAATGAGCAGTTCTTC; CDR3aa: CASRAGGQNNEQFF
abundance: -; j_gene: TRBJ2-7; d_gene: TRBD1; v_gene: TRBV3-1; CDR3nt: TGTGCCAGCAGCAAGGGACAGGCGACCTCCTACGAGCAGTACTTC; CDR3aa: CASSKGQATSYEQYF
abundance: -; j_gene: TRBJ2-7; d_gene: -; v_gene: TRBV27; CDR3nt: TGTGCCAGCAGTCAGGAACAGCCGATCTACGAGCAGTACTTC; CDR3aa: CASSQEQPIYEQYF
abundance: -; j_gene: TRBJ2-1; d_gene: -; v_gene: TRBV25-1; CDR3nt: TGTGCCAGCAGCCGCGGGTTACTTTGCAATGAGCAGTTCTTC; CDR3aa: CASSRGLLCNEQFF
abundance: -; j_gene: TRBJ2-6; d_gene: -; v_gene: TRBV6-1; CDR3nt: TGTGCCAGCCATACCGGGACATCTGGGGCCAACGTCCTGACTTTC; CDR3aa: CASHTGTSGANVLTF
abundance: few; j_gene: TRBJ1-1; d_gene: TRBD1; v_gene: TRBV9; CDR3nt: TGTGCCAGCAGCGAGACAGGGTTGAACACTGAAGCTTTCTTT; CDR3aa: CASSETGLNTEAFF
abundance: few; j_gene: TRBJ2-7; d_gene: -; v_gene: TRBV20-1; CDR3nt: TGCAGTGCCCGGGCGGGTCCCTTTGACTACGAGCAGTACTTC; CDR3aa: CSARAGPFDYEQYF
abundance: medium-sized; j_gene: TRBJ2-1; d_gene: TRBD1; v_gene: TRBV12-3/TRBV12-4; CDR3nt: TGCGCCAGCAGCTTGGGACAGTACAATGAGCAGTTCTTC; CDR3aa: CASSLGQYNEQFF
abundance: -; j_gene: TRBJ2-5; d_gene: -; v_gene: TRBV24-1; CDR3nt: TGTGCCACCAGTGATTTTAGGGACGGCCAAGAGACCCAGTACTTC; CDR3aa: CATSDFRDGQETQYF
abundance: -; j_gene: TRBJ2-3; d_gene: -; v_gene: TRBV20-1; CDR3nt: TGCAGTGCTAGAACCCCTTCCAGGGGCGCGACAGATACGCAGTATTTT; CDR3aa: CSARTPSRGATDTQYF
abundance: -; j_gene: TRBJ1-1; d_gene: -; v_gene: TRBV18; CDR3nt: TGTGCCAGCTCCACGGTCGGGACTGAAGCTTTCTTT; CDR3aa: CASSTVGTEAFF
abundance: -; j_gene: TRBJ2-7; d_gene: TRBD2; v_gene: TRBV7-9; CDR3nt: TGTGCCAGCAGCCCGGGACTAGCCCACGAGCAGTACTTC; CDR3aa: CASSPGLAHEQYF
abundance: few; j_gene: TRBJ2-7; d_gene: -; v_gene: TRBV6-5; CDR3nt: TGTGCCAGCAGAGGAGCAGGGGCCGAGCAGTACTTC; CDR3aa: CASRGAGAEQYF
abundance: -; j_gene: TRBJ2-3; d_gene: -; v_gene: TRBV7-8; CDR3nt: TGTGCCAGCAGCTCCCCCGGGGGAGTCGGCACAGATACGCAGTATTTT; CDR3aa: CASSSPGGVGTDTQYF
abundance: few; j_gene: TRBJ2-3; d_gene: TRBD2; v_gene: TRBV10-3; CDR3nt: TGTGCCATCAATAGCGGGAGGGCGCGGACAGATACGCAGTATTTT; CDR3aa: CAINSGRARTDTQYF
abundance: few; j_gene: TRBJ1-5; d_gene: TRBD1; v_gene: TRBV6-2/TRBV6-3; CDR3nt: TGTGCCAGCCATATGGGACAGGTGGGGGCTCAGCCCCAGCATTTT; CDR3aa: CASHMGQVGAQPQHF
abundance: few; j_gene: TRBJ1-1; d_gene: -; v_gene: TRBV5-1; CDR3nt: TGCGCCAGCAGCGCATCAACAGGGATGAACACTGAAGCTTTCTTT; CDR3aa: CASSASTGMNTEAFF
abundance: few; j_gene: TRBJ2-1; d_gene: -; v_gene: TRBV20-1; CDR3nt: TGCAGTGCTCTAGGACTGGGGAATGAGCAGTTCTTC; CDR3aa: CSALGLGNEQFF
abundance: -; j_gene: TRBJ1-3; d_gene: TRBD1; v_gene: TRBV2; CDR3nt: TGTGCCAGCAGCCCGAGACAGGGGGCGCGAGGAAACACCATATATTTT; CDR3aa: CASSPRQGARGNTIYF
abundance: few; j_gene: TRBJ2-2; d_gene: -; v_gene: TRBV4-2; CDR3nt: TGTGCCAGCAGCCAAGAGTTGGGACTGGGACATACCGGGGAGCTGTTTTTT; CDR3aa: CASSQELGLGHTGELFF
abundance: -; j_gene: TRBJ2-7; d_gene: -; v_gene: TRBV5-1; CDR3nt: TGCGCCAGCAGCTTGCTACCCGCGTTCCGGGACCAGCCGTCCTACGAGCAGTACTTC; CDR3aa: CASSLLPAFRDQPSYEQYF
abundance: -; j_gene: TRBJ2-3; d_gene: -; v_gene: TRBV28; CDR3nt: TGTGCCAGCAGTACTAGTCCTATTACAGATACGCAGTATTTT; CDR3aa: CASSTSPITDTQYF
abundance: few; j_gene: TRBJ1-6; d_gene: TRBD1; v_gene: TRBV7-8; CDR3nt: TGTGCCAGCAGCTCACAGGGGGCAGGGAGTATTTCACCCCTCCACTTT; CDR3aa: CASSSQGAGSISPLHF
abundance: -; j_gene: TRBJ1-2; d_gene: -; v_gene: TRBV2; CDR3nt: TGTGCCAGCAATGGGGACGCCATCTATGGCTACACCTTC; CDR3aa: CASNGDAIYGYTF
abundance: -; j_gene: TRBJ1-2; d_gene: TRBD1; v_gene: TRBV19; CDR3nt: TGTGCCAGTAAACAGGGGATCCTCTTCGGCGCCACCTTC; CDR3aa: CASKQGILFGATF
abundance: many; j_gene: TRBJ2-2; d_gene: -; v_gene: TRBV19; CDR3nt: TGTGCCAGTAGAACAGGGTATACCGGGGAGCTGTTTTTT; CDR3aa: CASRTGYTGELFF
abundance: few; j_gene: TRBJ2-5; d_gene: TRBD2; v_gene: TRBV5-1; CDR3nt: TGCGCCAGCATCGGACTAGCGGGAGAGACCCAGTACTTC; CDR3aa: CASIGLAGETQYF
abundance: few; j_gene: TRBJ2-2; d_gene: TRBD1; v_gene: TRBV20-1; CDR3nt: TGCAGTGCTAGAGGGACAGGGACGAACACCGGGGAGCTGTTTTTT; CDR3aa: CSARGTGTNTGELFF
abundance: many; j_gene: TRBJ2-7; d_gene: -; v_gene: TRBV7-9; CDR3nt: TGTGCCAGCAGCAGACCAAGTCAGACCCCCTCCTACGAGCAGTACTTC; CDR3aa: CASSRPSQTPSYEQYF